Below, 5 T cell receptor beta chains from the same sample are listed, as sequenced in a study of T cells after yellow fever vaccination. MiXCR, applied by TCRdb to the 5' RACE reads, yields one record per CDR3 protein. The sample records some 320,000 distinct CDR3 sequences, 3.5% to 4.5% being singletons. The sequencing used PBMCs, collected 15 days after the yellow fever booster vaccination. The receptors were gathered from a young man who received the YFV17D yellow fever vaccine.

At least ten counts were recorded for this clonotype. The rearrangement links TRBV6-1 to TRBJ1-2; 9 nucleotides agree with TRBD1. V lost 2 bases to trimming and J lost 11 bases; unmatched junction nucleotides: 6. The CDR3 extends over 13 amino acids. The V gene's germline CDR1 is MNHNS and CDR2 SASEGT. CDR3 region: CASSEIQGASYTF. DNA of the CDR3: TGTGCCAGCAGTGAAATACAGGGGGCGAGTTACACCTTC.

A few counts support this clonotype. The CDR3 here is CAPSMTGGEEALNTEAFF. Here the CDR3 DNA reads TGTGCCCCATCGATGACAGGGGGCGAGGAAGCCCTGAACACTGAAGCTTTCTTT. The chain joins TRBV24-1 to TRBJ1-1, with 10 nucleotides matching TRBD1. The germline V gene encodes CDR1 KGHDR and CDR2 SFDVKD. The V segment lost 12 bases and the J segment 0 bases; nucleotides outside the gene matches: 18. The CDR3 extends over 18 amino acids.

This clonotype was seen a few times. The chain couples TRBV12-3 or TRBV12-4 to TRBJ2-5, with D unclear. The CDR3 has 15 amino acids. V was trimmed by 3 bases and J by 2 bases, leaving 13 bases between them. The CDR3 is CASSFLGDAQETQYF. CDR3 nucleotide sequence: TGTGCCAGCAGTTTTCTGGGCGACGCTCAAGAGACCCAGTACTTC.

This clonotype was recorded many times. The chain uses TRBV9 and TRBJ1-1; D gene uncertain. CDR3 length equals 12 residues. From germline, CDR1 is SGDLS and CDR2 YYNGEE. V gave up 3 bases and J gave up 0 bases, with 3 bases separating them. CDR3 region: CASSAVNTEAFF. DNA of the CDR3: TGTGCCAGCAGCGCCGTGAACACTGAAGCTTTCTTT.

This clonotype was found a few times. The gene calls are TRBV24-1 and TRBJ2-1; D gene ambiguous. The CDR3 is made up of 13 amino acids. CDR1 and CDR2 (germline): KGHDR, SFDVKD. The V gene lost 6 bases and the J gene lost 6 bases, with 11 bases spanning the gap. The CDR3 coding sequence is TGTGCCACCAGTCAAGGGAACGGCAATGAGCAGTTCTTC. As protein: CATSQGNGNEQFF.